One and the same sample provided the 17 T cell receptor beta chains below, sequenced in a study of shared clonotypes between healthy human individuals. TCRdb's copy holds only in-frame clones and misses some; the assay was immunoSEQ multiplex PCR. The sample lists about 180,000 clones; approximately 92% were seen once. Sequenced sample: naive CD4+ T cells sorted from blood. Subset specified: CD45RA+ positively selected. The source is a woman aged 25 to 39 in good health.

The rearrangement joins TRBV27 to TRBJ1-5, with TRBD1 matching over 7 bases. CDR3 length: 13 amino acids. The junction had 5 bases not matched to a gene; V was cut back by 5 bases and J by 7 bases. CDR1 is MNHEY, CDR2 SMNVEV, per germline (reference sequence). The CDR3 loop is CASSEGGDQPQHF. The DNA for the CDR3 is TGTGCCAGCAGTGAAGGGGGCGACCAGCCCCAGCATTTT.

This clone appeared once. The J gene is TRBJ2-5, the V gene TRBV5-1; no definite D call. This CDR3 comprises 14 residues. The germline V gene encodes CDR1 SGHRS and CDR2 YFSETQ. V was cut by 7 bases and J by 4 bases, with 17 bases left in between. CDR3 amino acids: CASQERASGETQYF. Here the CDR3 DNA reads TGCGCCAGCCAGGAAAGAGCGTCAGGAGAGACCCAGTACTTC.

The V call is TRBV4-1, the J call TRBJ2-7; 9 bases match TRBD2. With V trimmed by 4 bases and J by 5 bases, 12 bases remained unmatched. From germline, CDR1 is MGHRA and CDR2 YSYEKL. CDR3 length equals 16 residues. For the CDR3, the DNA is TGCGCCAGCAGCCCCTTGCTGAGCGGGAGGTTCCACGAGCAGTACTTC. It encodes CASSPLLSGRFHEQYF.

The chain is built from TRBV18 and TRBJ2-7; 10 bases match TRBD1. The CDR3 sequence is 14 residues long. In germline, CDR1 is KGHSH, CDR2 LQKENI. V lost 6 bases and J lost 6; bases outside the gene matches: 8. The CDR3 DNA reads TGTGCCAGCTCGCAAACGGACAGGGGGATCGAGCAGTACTTC. Encoded protein: CASSQTDRGIEQYF.

The V and J genes are TRBV7-6 and TRBJ1-3; D perhaps matches TRBD1 (5 bases). The CDR3 is 15 residues long. Between the trimmed V and J ends, which lost 4 bases and 4 bases, there was a span of 14 bases. CDR1 and CDR2 (germline): SGHVS, FNYEAQ. CDR3 loop: CASSSAGAFGNTIYF. In DNA form, the CDR3 reads TGTGCCAGCAGCTCAGCCGGGGCCTTCGGAAACACCATATATTTT.

The chain couples TRBV14 to TRBJ2-7; D gene unclear. Germline V gene data show CDR1 as SGHDN and CDR2 as FVKESK. V lost 8 bases and J 4 bases, leaving 21 bases between the germline ends. The CDR3 spans 15 residues. The CDR3 sequence: CASSPYSFRNYEQYF. CDR3 nucleotides: TGTGCCAGCTCTCCCTATTCTTTTCGGAATTACGAGCAGTACTTC.

The chain is built from TRBV2 and TRBJ2-5, with D perhaps TRBD1 or TRBD2 (5 bases each). TRBJ2-7 explains the end of the DNA better; the J call may be wrong. CDR1 and CDR2 (germline): SNHLY, FYNNEI. This CDR3 spans 12 amino acids. CDR3 loop: CASRGPIGEQYF. In DNA form, the CDR3 reads TGTGCCAGCAGGGGACCCATCGGCGAGCAGTACTTC.

The rearrangement links TRBV15 to TRBJ2-7, with 8 bases fitting TRBD2. Germline CDR1 reads LNHNV; CDR2 reads YYDKDF (reference sequence). The V and J ends lost 1 base and 1 base, in that order; junction bases with no gene match: 9. The CDR3 extends over 17 amino acids. The chain's CDR3 is CATSRAPSGQRSYEQYF. The CDR3 nucleotides are TGTGCCACCAGCAGAGCCCCTAGCGGGCAGAGGTCCTACGAGCAGTACTTC.

The chain couples TRBV28 to TRBJ2-7, with D perhaps assigned TRBD1 or TRBD2 (5 bases each). This CDR3 region has 15 residues. Per the germline V gene, CDR1 is MDHEN and CDR2 is SYDVKM. Deletions cut 5 bases from V and 4 bases from J, with 18 bases between. As DNA, the CDR3 is TGTGCCAGCAGTACCCCCCGGGACGGAATGTACGAGCAGTACTTC. Amino acid sequence: CASSTPRDGMYEQYF. Full variable domain (rest looked up from reference TRBV28 and TRBJ2-7): DVKVTQSSRYLVKRTGEKVFLECVQDMDHENMFWYRQDPGLGLRLIYFSYDVKMKEKGDIPEGYSVSREKKERFSLILESASTNQTSMYLCASSTPRDGMYEQYFGPGTRLTVT.

The V gene is TRBV2, the J gene TRBJ1-5, with D unclear. Germline V gives CDR1 SNHLY, CDR2 FYNNEI. The CDR3 extends over 16 amino acids. V was trimmed by 4 bases and J by 1 base, leaving 14 bases between them. The CDR3 DNA sequence: TGTGCCAGCAGTGCGGCCGGGGTTGGAAGCAATCAGCCCCAGCATTTT. It translates to CASSAAGVGSNQPQHF.

The rearrangement joins TRBV10-1 to TRBJ2-2; D ambiguous. With 6 bases removed from V and 0 bases from J, the gap between germline ends came to 5 bases. The CDR3 loop spans 13 amino acids. In germline, CDR1 is WNHNN, CDR2 SYGVQD (reference sequence). The chain's CDR3 is CASSRSNTGELFF. CDR3 coding DNA: TGCGCCAGCAGCAGATCGAACACCGGGGAGCTGTTTTTT.

V gene TRBV10-3 combines with J gene TRBJ2-3; TRBD1 matches 12 bases. CDR3 length: 19 amino acids. The V gene end was trimmed by 6 bases and the J gene end by 1 base; junction bases not matched to a gene: 14. In germline, CDR1 is ENHRY, CDR2 SYGVKD. The CDR3 here is CAIRGVGTGGEEGTDTQYF. CDR3 in DNA: TGTGCCATCAGGGGAGTGGGGACAGGGGGCGAGGAGGGCACAGATACGCAGTATTTT.

This chain links TRBV15 with TRBJ2-7, with D possibly TRBD1 on 5 matching bases. V lost 4 bases, J lost 3 bases, and 10 bases lay in between. The CDR3 contains 13 residues. Looked up from germline, CDR1 is LNHNV and CDR2 is YYDKDF (reference sequence). CDR3 DNA: TGTGCCACCAGCAAGGACACGCACTACGAGCAGTACTTC. Encoded protein: CATSKDTHYEQYF. Together with reference TRBV15 and TRBJ2-7, the CDR3 gives the full variable domain: DAMVIQNPRYQVTQFGKPVTLSCSQTLNHNVMYWYQQKSSQAPKLLFHYYDKDFNNEADTPDNFQSRRPNTSFCFLDIRSPGLGDTAMYLCATSKDTHYEQYFGPGTRLTVT.

V and J are TRBV10-2 and TRBJ2-7; the match to TRBD1 covers 9 bases. Germline trimming cut 7 bases from V and 2 bases from J; bases unmatched to any gene: 12. Germline loops: CDR1 WSHSY, CDR2 SAAADI. This CDR3 region has 16 residues. The CDR3 loop reads CASTLRGTGLTYEQYF. In DNA form, the CDR3 reads TGCGCCAGCACCCTCCGTGGGACAGGGCTTACCTACGAGCAGTACTTC.

V and J are TRBV2 and TRBJ2-7; tentatively, D is TRBD1 or TRBD2 (5 bases each). The CDR3 runs 16 residues. CDR1 and CDR2 from the germline V gene are SNHLY and FYNNEI. V was cut by 8 bases and J by 4 bases, with 24 bases left in between. The CDR3 region is CASQLRGDGQFYEQYF. CDR3 nucleotides: TGTGCCAGCCAGCTCCGGGGCGACGGCCAATTTTACGAGCAGTACTTC.

This rearrangement joins TRBV14 to TRBJ2-1, with 9 bases that match TRBD2. CDR1 and CDR2 from the germline V gene are SGHDN and FVKESK. The CDR3 consists of 17 residues. The J segment lost 0 bases and the V segment lost 0 bases, leaving 3 bases of the junction unmatched. The CDR3 bases are TGTGCCAGCAGCCAAGATATGGGACTAGCCTCCTACAATGAGCAGTTCTTC. This encodes CASSQDMGLASYNEQFF.

This chain links TRBV5-1 with TRBJ2-7; 10 bases map to TRBD2. Germline V lookup: CDR1 SGHRS, CDR2 YFSETQ. CDR3 length: 15 residues. Trimming cost V 4 bases and J 11 bases; bases outside gene matches: 15. The CDR3 bases are TGCGCCAGCAGCCCCCCCGCTAGCGGGAGATATGAGGAGTACTTC. Amino acid sequence: CASSPPASGRYEEYF.